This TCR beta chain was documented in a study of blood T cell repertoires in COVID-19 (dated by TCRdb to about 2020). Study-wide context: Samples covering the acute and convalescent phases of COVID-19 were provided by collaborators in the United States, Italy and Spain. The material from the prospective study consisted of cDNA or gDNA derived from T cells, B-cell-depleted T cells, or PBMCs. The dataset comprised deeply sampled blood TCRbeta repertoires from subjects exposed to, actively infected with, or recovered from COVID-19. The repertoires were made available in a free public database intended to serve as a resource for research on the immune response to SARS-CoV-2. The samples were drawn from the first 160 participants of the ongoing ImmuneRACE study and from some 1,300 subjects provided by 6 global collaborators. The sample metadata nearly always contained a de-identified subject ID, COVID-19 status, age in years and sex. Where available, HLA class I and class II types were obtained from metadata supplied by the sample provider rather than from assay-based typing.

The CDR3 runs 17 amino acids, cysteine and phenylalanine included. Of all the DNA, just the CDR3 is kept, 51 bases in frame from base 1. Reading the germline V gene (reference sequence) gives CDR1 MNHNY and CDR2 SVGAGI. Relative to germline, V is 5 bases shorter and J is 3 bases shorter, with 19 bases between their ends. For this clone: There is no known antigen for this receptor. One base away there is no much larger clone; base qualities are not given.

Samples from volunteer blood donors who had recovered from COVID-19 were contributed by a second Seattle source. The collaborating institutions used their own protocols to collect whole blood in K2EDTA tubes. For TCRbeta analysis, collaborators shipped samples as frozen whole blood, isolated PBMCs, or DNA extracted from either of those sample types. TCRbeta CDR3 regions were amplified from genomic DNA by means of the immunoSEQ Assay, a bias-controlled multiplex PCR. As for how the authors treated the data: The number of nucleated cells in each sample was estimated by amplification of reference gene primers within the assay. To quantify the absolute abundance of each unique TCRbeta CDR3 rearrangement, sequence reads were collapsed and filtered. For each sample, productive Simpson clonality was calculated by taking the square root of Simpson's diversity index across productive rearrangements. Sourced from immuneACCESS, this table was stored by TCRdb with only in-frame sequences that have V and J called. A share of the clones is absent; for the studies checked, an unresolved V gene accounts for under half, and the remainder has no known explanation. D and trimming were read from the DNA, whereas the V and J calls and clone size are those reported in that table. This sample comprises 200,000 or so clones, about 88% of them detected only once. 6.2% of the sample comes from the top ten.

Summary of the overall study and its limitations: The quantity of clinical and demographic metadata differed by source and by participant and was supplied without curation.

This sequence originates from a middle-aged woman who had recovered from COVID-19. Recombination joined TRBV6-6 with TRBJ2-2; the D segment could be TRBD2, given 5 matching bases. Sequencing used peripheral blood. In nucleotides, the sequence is TGTGCCAGCAGTCCAACTTGGGGAAGCGGCGACACCGGGGAGCTGTTTTTT. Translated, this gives CASSPTWGSGDTGELFF.